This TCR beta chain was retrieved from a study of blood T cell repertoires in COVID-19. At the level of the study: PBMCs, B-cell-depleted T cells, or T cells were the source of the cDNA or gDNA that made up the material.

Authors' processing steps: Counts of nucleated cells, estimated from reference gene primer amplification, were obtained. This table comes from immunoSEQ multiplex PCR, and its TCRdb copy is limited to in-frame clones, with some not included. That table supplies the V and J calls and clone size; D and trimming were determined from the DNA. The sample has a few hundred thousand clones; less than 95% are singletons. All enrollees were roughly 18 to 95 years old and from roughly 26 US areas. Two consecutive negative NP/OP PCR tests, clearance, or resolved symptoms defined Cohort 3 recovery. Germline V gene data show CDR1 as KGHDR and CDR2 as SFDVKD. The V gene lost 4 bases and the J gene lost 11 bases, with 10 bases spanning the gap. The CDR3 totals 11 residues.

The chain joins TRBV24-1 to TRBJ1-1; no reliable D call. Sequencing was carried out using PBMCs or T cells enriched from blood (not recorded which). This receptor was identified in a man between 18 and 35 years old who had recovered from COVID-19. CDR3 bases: TGTGCCACCAGTGAGCACATCGGGGCTTTCTTT. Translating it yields CATSEHIGAFF.